One TCR beta chain is described in this entry. This record comes from a study of blood T cell repertoires in COVID-19. This CDR3 region has 16 residues. V shed 4 bases and J 1 base; nucleotides not matched to a gene: 4. Germline V CDR1 and CDR2: ENHRY, SYGVKD. Clones were read by immunoSEQ multiplex PCR, and TCRdb kept only the in-frame ones, dropping some. The data contain approximately 200,000 clones, roughly 80% of them singletons. The sequencing sample was made of peripheral blood. The clonotype comes from a woman at least 80 years old with COVID-19, enrolled during active disease. The V call is TRBV10-3, the J call TRBJ2-1; 10 bases map to TRBD2. The CDR3 here is CAISGSSGSSYNEQFF. The CDR3, as DNA: TGTGCCATCAGTGGGTCTAGCGGGAGTTCCTACAATGAGCAGTTCTTC.